This TCR beta chain was obtained from a study of T cell clonality in common variable immunodeficiency. General study results and limits: Authors noted CVID clonality's cause needs subpopulation repertoire sequencing.

About this clone: The antigen remains unidentified. The DNA ends 3 residues before the CDR3 does, and the rest of the CDR3 is filled in from the germline J gene.

The V segment lost 5 bases and the J segment 4 bases; nucleotides outside the gene matches: 4. This CDR3 is built from 13 residues. CDR1 SGHNT and CDR2 YENEEA come from the germline V gene. Control and CVID samples contributed equal amounts of genomic DNA. Generated by immunoSEQ multiplex PCR, the TCRdb table keeps only in-frame clones and is missing some. Singletons are absent from the sample, which has 55,000 or so clones. The chain carries TRBV11-3 and TRBJ2-7; 8 nucleotides align to TRBD2. The sample consisted of peripheral blood mononuclear cells. This receptor was identified in a person aged 18 to 75 in good health. The part of the CDR3 DNA that was read is TGTGCCAGCAGCCGTAGCGGGACGTACGAG. Translating gives CASSRSGTYE. The entire CDR3 protein is CASSRSGTYEQYF.